The next 6 T cell receptor beta chains were all read from a single sample in a study of blood T cell repertoires in COVID-19. Data came from immunoSEQ multiplex PCR; TCRdb stores just in-frame clones and leaves some out. The table shows around 40,000 clones, with about nine tenths occurring only once. The sample was peripheral blood. The receptors stem from a man aged 50 or older with active COVID-19.

V usage is TRBV14 and J usage is TRBJ2-3; TRBD1 matches 7 bases. Germline values: CDR1 SGHDN, CDR2 FVKESK. V lost 0 bases, J lost 2 bases, and 5 bases stayed unmatched. This CDR3 spans 16 amino acids. The CDR3 region is CASSQDPGQTTDTQYF. The CDR3 DNA is TGTGCCAGCAGCCAAGACCCGGGACAGACCACAGATACGCAGTATTTT.

The rearrangement joins TRBV19 to TRBJ2-1, with TRBD2 matching 15 bases. With 6 bases clipped from V and 4 bases from J, the junction kept 7 bases outside the gene matches. The CDR3 totals 17 residues. In germline, CDR1 is LNHDA, CDR2 SQIVND (reference sequence). CDR3 amino acids: CASSTGLAGGTYNEQFF. The CDR3 DNA reads as TGTGCCAGTAGCACCGGACTAGCGGGAGGGACTTACAATGAGCAGTTCTTC.

This clone was picked up a small number of times. This chain links TRBV4-1 with TRBJ1-6; 8 positions agree with TRBD1. Per the germline V gene, CDR1 is MGHRA and CDR2 is YSYEKL. With 0 bases clipped from V and 9 bases from J, the junction kept 10 bases outside the gene matches. The length of the CDR3 is 17 residues. The CDR3 is CASSQDSDRARGSPLHF. The CDR3 DNA sequence: TGCGCCAGCAGCCAAGATTCGGACAGGGCAAGAGGTTCACCCCTCCACTTT.

The gene calls are TRBV4-3 and TRBJ1-1; 8 bases align to TRBD1. Germline trimming cut 3 bases from V and 4 bases from J; bases unmatched to any gene: 1. The CDR3 is 13 residues long. Germline-derived CDR1 and CDR2 are LGHNA and YSLEER. The CDR3 DNA is TGCGCCAGCAGCCACGGACAGGGCACTGAAGCTTTCTTT. Translation: CASSHGQGTEAFF.

The V and J genes are TRBV19 and TRBJ1-1; D may be TRBD1 (5 bases). Germline V gene sequence: CDR1 LNHDA, CDR2 SQIVND (reference sequence). V was pared by 6 bases and J by 4 bases, with 15 bases between. The CDR3 spans 14 residues. CDR3 loop: CASSLGGFGTEAFF. In DNA, the CDR3 is TGTGCCAGTAGCCTCGGGGGGTTTGGCACTGAAGCTTTCTTT.

The chain is built from TRBV6-5 and TRBJ2-7; D is perhaps TRBD1 (7 bases). The CDR3 covers 14 residues. CDR1 MNHEY and CDR2 SVGAGI come from the germline V gene. The V end was cut by 3 bases, the J end by 6 bases, with 15 bases between. CDR3 coding DNA: TGTGCCAGCAGTTATCTTCAGGGGGGCAGCGAGCAGTACTTC. Protein sequence: CASSYLQGGSEQYF.